The 5 T cell receptor beta chains listed next were all sequenced from one sample in a study of T cells in localized non-small cell lung cancer. Profiling relied on immunoSEQ multiplex PCR, and the TCRdb table lists in-frame clones only, not all of them. The sample includes about 27,000 clones, 90% of them seen just once. Sample: peripheral blood, taken before any cancer treatment. Receptors originate from a woman aged 40 to 75 with stage I lung adenocarcinoma.

The chain combines TRBV5-1 with TRBJ1-4; D is undetermined. Germline lookup yields CDR1 SGHRS and CDR2 YFSETQ. This CDR3 is 17 amino acids long. The V end was cut by 5 bases, the J end by 0 bases, with 17 bases between. CDR3 sequence reads: CASRPQPSQPTNEKLFF. The CDR3 nucleotides read TGCGCCAGCAGACCGCAGCCGTCCCAGCCAACTAATGAAAAACTGTTTTTT. Drawing the rest from reference TRBV5-1 and TRBJ1-4, the complete variable domain is KAGVTQTPRYLIKTRGQQVTLSCSPISGHRSVSWYQQTPGQGLQFLFEYFSETQRNKGNFPGRFSGRQFSNSRSEMNVSTLELGDSALYLCASRPQPSQPTNEKLFFGSGTQLSVL.

The rearrangement uses TRBV6-5 and TRBJ2-7, with D perhaps given as TRBD1 or TRBD2 (5 bases each). CDR1 MNHEY and CDR2 SVGAGI come from the germline V gene. CDR3 length: 15 residues. With 2 bases removed from V and 2 bases from J, the gap between germline ends came to 13 bases. CDR3: CASSYGGELAYEQYF. CDR3 in DNA: TGTGCCAGCAGTTACGGGGGAGAATTGGCCTACGAGCAGTACTTC.

The chain couples TRBV6-1 to TRBJ2-5; D is unresolved. CDR1 and CDR2 from the germline V gene are MNHNS and SASEGT. V dropped 4 bases and J dropped 5 bases, with 8 bases sitting between them. The CDR3 runs to 12 residues. The CDR3 loop reads CASSVLRETQYF. The CDR3 DNA follows: TGTGCCAGCAGTGTGCTCAGGGAGACCCAGTACTTC.

The CDR3 DNA reads TGTGCCAGCAGTTACTCAAGGGACAGGAAGGGCGAGCAGTACTTC. It is translated as CASSYSRDRKGEQYF. The rearrangement uses TRBV6-5 and TRBJ2-7, with 8 bases that match TRBD1. The CDR3 loop spans 15 amino acids. Germline V gene data show CDR1 as MNHEY and CDR2 as SVGAGI. V lost 0 bases, J lost 6 bases, and 7 bases stayed unmatched.

The chain carries TRBV6-5 and TRBJ2-7; D could derive from TRBD1 or TRBD2 (5 bases each). Germline V gene data show CDR1 as MNHEY and CDR2 as SVGAGI. V lost 4 bases, J lost 5 bases, and 9 bases lay in between. This CDR3 contains 12 residues. The CDR3 loop reads CASSWGLNEQYF. DNA for the CDR3: TGTGCCAGCAGTTGGGGGTTAAACGAGCAGTACTTC.